Listed here are 32 T cell receptor beta chains from one sample, sequenced in a study of blood T cell repertoires in COVID-19. Method: immunoSEQ multiplex PCR; TCRdb's copy keeps in-frame clones and lacks some. The sample holds just under 50,000 clones, 70% to 85% seen once. Sequencing was carried out using peripheral blood. These TCRs come from a man between 65 and 85 years old with acute or convalescent COVID-19.

This sequence joins TRBV6-5 and TRBJ2-5; 8 bases are a match to TRBD1. The CDR3 sequence is 14 residues long. Germline V gene data show CDR1 as MNHEY and CDR2 as SVGAGI. After removal of 5 bases from V and 2 bases from J, the junction contained 4 bases not matched to a gene. The DNA of the CDR3 is TGTGCCAGCAGTCCGAGACAGGGGCAAGAGACCCAGTACTTC. It codes for CASSPRQGQETQYF.

The chain couples TRBV11-2 to TRBJ2-1, with 9 positions matching TRBD1. CDR1 SGHAT and CDR2 FQNNGV come from the germline V gene. With 1 base clipped from V and 9 bases from J, the junction kept 4 bases outside the gene matches. The CDR3 runs 14 residues. Here the CDR3 reads CASSLATGGSEQFF. In DNA, the CDR3 is TGTGCCAGCAGCTTAGCGACAGGGGGAAGTGAGCAGTTCTTC.

V gene TRBV24-1 combines with J gene TRBJ2-1; no reliable D call. The germline gives CDR1 KGHDR, CDR2 SFDVKD. V lost 1 base, J lost 9 bases, and 9 bases lay in between. The CDR3 contains 13 residues. Written as DNA, the CDR3 is TGTGCCACCAGTGATTTAGGCCCGGGTGAGCAGTTCTTC. It specifies CATSDLGPGEQFF.

V gene TRBV21-1 combines with J gene TRBJ2-3; TRBD2, the table's D call, was not compared with the DNA. TRBV21-1 is designated a pseudogene. CDR3 length: 15 amino acids. The CDR3 here is CASSLRTSGSDTQYF. In nucleotides, the CDR3 is TGTGCCAGCAGCCTACGGACTAGCGGGAGTGATACGCAGTATTTT.

The V gene is TRBV10-3, the J gene TRBJ2-3, with 9 positions matching TRBD2. V dropped 0 bases and J dropped 2; count of bases not matched to a gene: 3. Germline V gene sequence: CDR1 ENHRY, CDR2 SYGVKD. This CDR3 region has 16 residues. CDR3 loop: CAISESPSGVTDTQYF. The DNA of the CDR3 is TGTGCCATCAGTGAGTCCCCTAGCGGGGTCACAGATACGCAGTATTTT.

The V gene is TRBV11-2, the J gene TRBJ2-3; 9 bases are shared with TRBD2. Germline CDR1 reads SGHAT; CDR2 reads FQNNGV. The V segment lost 5 bases and the J segment 4 bases; nucleotides outside the gene matches: 10. The CDR3 loop spans 16 amino acids. CDR3 loop: CASSPRFSGRSDTQYF. The CDR3, as DNA: TGTGCCAGCAGCCCCCGTTTCAGCGGGAGGTCAGATACGCAGTATTTT.

This chain joins TRBV3-1 (or the pseudogene TRBV3-2) and TRBJ2-3; TRBD1 matches at 9 bases. The germline V gene has CDR1 LGHDT and CDR2 YNNKEL (reference sequence). V lost 4 bases to trimming and J lost 4 bases; unmatched junction nucleotides: 12. This CDR3 is built from 17 residues. DNA for the CDR3: TGTGCCAGCAGCCCCTTGTCAGGGACAGGGTTCCCAGATACGCAGTATTTT. Its translation: CASSPLSGTGFPDTQYF.

The genes are TRBV5-1 and TRBJ1-2, with D possibly being TRBD1 (5 bases). The germline CDR1 and CDR2 sequences are SGHRS and YFSETQ. The CDR3 consists of 13 residues. Trimming removed 6 bases at V and 1 base at J, with 10 bases between. CDR3 sequence: CASTIDSNYGYTF. CDR3 nucleotides: TGCGCCAGCACCATTGACAGTAACTATGGCTACACCTTC.

The gene calls are TRBV24-1 and TRBJ2-7; no clear D gene. Germline CDR1 reads KGHDR; CDR2 reads SFDVKD. The CDR3 extends over 14 amino acids. With 8 bases removed from V and 1 base from J, the gap between germline ends came to 14 bases. The CDR3 loop reads CATIAASGSYEQYF. The CDR3 DNA reads TGTGCCACCATAGCAGCGTCCGGATCCTACGAGCAGTACTTC.

This clone turned up a few times. This chain uses TRBV5-1 with TRBJ2-1, with 9 bases identical to TRBD1. The V gene end was trimmed by 0 bases and the J gene end by 7 bases; junction bases not matched to a gene: 11. This CDR3 comprises 17 residues. Germline loops: CDR1 SGHRS, CDR2 YFSETQ. This chain's CDR3 is CASSLGSTGGGLNEQFF. CDR3 DNA: TGCGCCAGCAGCTTGGGTTCGACAGGGGGAGGCCTGAATGAGCAGTTCTTC.

V usage is TRBV30 and J usage is TRBJ1-1; D is ambiguous. The CDR3 runs to 13 residues. The germline gives CDR1 GTSNPN, CDR2 SVGIG (reference sequence). V was trimmed by 0 bases and J by 7 bases, leaving 12 bases between them. For the CDR3, the DNA is TGTGCCTGGAGTGTACGTCCATGGAGTGAAGCTTTCTTT. Its translation: CAWSVRPWSEAFF.

This chain joins TRBV2 and TRBJ1-2; possible D gene TRBD1, 6 bases. From germline, CDR1 is SNHLY and CDR2 FYNNEI. V was pared by 1 base and J by 6 bases, with 12 bases between. The CDR3 runs to 14 residues. CDR3 sequence reads: CASSEGRGVHGYTF. In DNA, the CDR3 is TGTGCCAGCAGTGAAGGCAGGGGAGTACATGGCTACACCTTC. Combining the CDR3 with reference TRBV2 and TRBJ1-2 gives the whole variable domain EPEVTQTPSHQVTQMGQEVILRCVPISNHLYFYWYRQILGQKVEFLVSFYNNEISEKSEIFDDQFSVERPDGSNFTLKIRSTKLEDSAMYFCASSEGRGVHGYTFGSGTRLTVV.

The chain combines TRBV6-5 with TRBJ2-1, with 7 bases aligning to TRBD2. Germline V gene data show CDR1 as MNHEY and CDR2 as SVGAGI. J gave up 14 bases and V 6 bases, and 4 bases lay outside the gene matches. CDR3 length: 10 residues. The CDR3 loop is CASRRGREFF. CDR3 nucleotide sequence: TGTGCCAGCAGGCGGGGGAGGGAGTTCTTC.

The chain combines TRBV30 with TRBJ1-1; 8 bases fit TRBD1. Germline V lookup: CDR1 GTSNPN, CDR2 SVGIG (reference sequence). This CDR3 comprises 13 residues. V was pared by 6 bases and J by 5 bases, with 8 bases of the junction left unmatched. In DNA, the CDR3 is TGTGCCTGCCTACACAGGGGGGGGACTGAAGCTTTCTTT. It yields the protein CACLHRGGTEAFF.

J is TRBJ2-3 and V is TRBV3-1 (or the pseudogene TRBV3-2); 8 bases line up with TRBD2. Per the germline V gene, CDR1 is LGHDT and CDR2 is YNNKEL (reference sequence). J gave up 2 bases and V 4 bases, and 8 bases lay outside the gene matches. The CDR3 contains 16 residues. The CDR3 here is CASSRGSGTYTDTQYF. The CDR3 DNA sequence: TGTGCCAGCAGCCGGGGTAGCGGGACCTACACAGATACGCAGTATTTT.

The rearrangement joins TRBV6-4 to TRBJ2-1; 11 positions match TRBD2. Looked up from germline, CDR1 is MRHNA and CDR2 is SNTAGT. This CDR3 spans 15 amino acids. With 5 bases clipped from V and 5 bases from J, the junction kept 5 bases outside the gene matches. The CDR3 reads CASSMTSGANNEQFF. The CDR3 DNA is TGTGCCAGCAGTATGACTAGCGGGGCCAACAATGAGCAGTTCTTC.

This sequence joins TRBV6-2 or TRBV6-3 and TRBJ2-2; weak D call: TRBD1 (6 bases). This CDR3 is built from 14 residues. V was shortened by 6 bases and J by 3 bases, with 11 bases between the two germline ends. The germline V gene encodes CDR1 MNHEY and CDR2 SVGEGT. The CDR3 loop is CASSAYRDTGELFF. The CDR3, as DNA: TGTGCCAGCAGCGCATACAGGGACACCGGGGAGCTGTTTTTT.

The DNA of the CDR3 is TGTGCCACCAGCGGGGGGAGTGGGTCAGACACTGAAGCTTTCTTT. As protein: CATSGGSGSDTEAFF. The J gene is TRBJ1-1, the V gene TRBV15; perhaps TRBD1 as D (5 bases). V lost 5 bases and J lost 3, with 16 bases in between. The CDR3 is 15 residues long. Germline lookup yields CDR1 LNHNV and CDR2 YYDKDF (reference sequence).

The chain is built from TRBV7-9 and TRBJ2-7; 13 bases agree with TRBD2. CDR3 length equals 19 residues. Per germline, CDR1 SEHNR and CDR2 FQNEAQ (reference sequence). J lost 0 bases, V lost 5 bases, and 13 bases had no gene match. The CDR3 here is CASSPIGLAGVRSSYEQYF. The CDR3 DNA follows: TGTGCCAGCAGCCCTATCGGACTAGCGGGAGTTAGGAGCTCCTACGAGCAGTACTTC.

This clone was counted only a few times. V gene TRBV29-1 combines with J gene TRBJ1-2, with 9 bases lining up with TRBD1. V lost 2 bases and J lost 8; bases outside the gene matches: 9. Germline V gives CDR1 SQVTM, CDR2 ANQGSEA. The CDR3 is 14 residues long. Here the CDR3 reads CSVELGTGIDGYTF. The DNA for the CDR3 is TGCAGCGTTGAATTAGGGACAGGGATAGACGGCTACACCTTC.

The chain recombines TRBV30 with TRBJ1-5; D is perhaps TRBD1 (6 bases). The germline V gene has CDR1 GTSNPN and CDR2 SVGIG (reference sequence). Trimming cost V 0 bases and J 0 bases, with 9 bases left between them. The CDR3 loop spans 15 amino acids. The DNA for the CDR3 is TGTGCCTGGAGTGTACAAGGGGGTAGCAATCAGCCCCAGCATTTT. Translating it yields CAWSVQGGSNQPQHF. Full variable domain (missing parts from reference TRBV30 and TRBJ1-5): SQTIHQWPATLVQPVGSPLSLECTVEGTSNPNLYWYRQAAGRGLQLLFYSVGIGQISSEVPQNLSASRPQDRQFILSSKKLLLSDSGFYLCAWSVQGGSNQPQHFGDGTRLSIL.

This chain joins TRBV7-3 and TRBJ1-2; a weak D match, TRBD1 (5 bases). This CDR3 is built from 14 residues. Germline CDR1 is SGHTA and CDR2 is FQGTGA. V lost 5 bases, J lost 2 bases, and 12 bases lay in between. This chain's CDR3 is CASSAAPGNYGYTF. The CDR3 DNA reads TGTGCCAGCAGCGCAGCCCCAGGGAACTATGGCTACACCTTC.

This rearrangement joins TRBV19 to TRBJ1-1; the D gene is possibly TRBD1 (5 bases). CDR1 and CDR2 from the germline V gene are LNHDA and SQIVND (reference sequence). V was cut by 7 bases and J by 5 bases, with 20 bases left in between. The CDR3 contains 15 residues. This chain's CDR3 is CASTRPGPGGTEAFF. DNA for the CDR3: TGTGCCAGTACTAGACCCGGGCCCGGGGGGACTGAAGCTTTCTTT.

This chain uses TRBV6-5 with TRBJ1-1; D is uncertain. The length of the CDR3 is 13 residues. Germline loops: CDR1 MNHEY, CDR2 SVGAGI. V shed 0 bases and J shed 3 bases, with 5 bases lying between them. For the CDR3, the DNA is TGTGCCAGCAGTTACTCGGCCGACACTGAAGCTTTCTTT. Protein sequence: CASSYSADTEAFF.

In its sample, this clone was seen a few times. This chain uses TRBV30 with TRBJ1-6; D call uncertain. V was pared by 0 bases and J by 7 bases, with 7 bases between. The germline V gene has CDR1 GTSNPN and CDR2 SVGIG (reference sequence). The CDR3 has 13 amino acids. The CDR3 DNA is TGTGCCTGGAGTGTGAGGGAAAATTCACCCCTCCACTTT. As protein: CAWSVRENSPLHF.

V and J are TRBV4-1 and TRBJ2-6; the match to TRBD2 covers 9 bases. Germline values: CDR1 MGHRA, CDR2 YSYEKL. This CDR3 is built from 19 residues. Trimming took 1 base from V and 1 from J; bases not matched to a gene: 8. This CDR3 reads CASSQGEGSGRSGANVLTF. The CDR3 DNA is TGCGCCAGCAGCCAAGGGGAAGGTAGCGGGAGATCTGGGGCCAACGTCCTGACTTTC.

The chain has TRBV21-1 and TRBJ1-4; no check of the table's D call, TRBD1, against the DNA was made. TRBV21-1 is deemed a pseudogene. CDR3 length: 14 amino acids. The CDR3: CASSTRDRVEKLFF. In DNA form, the CDR3 reads TGTGCCAGCAGCACCCGGGACAGGGTTGAGAAACTGTTTTTT.

A few counts support this clone. The gene calls are TRBV24-1 and TRBJ2-2, with 7 bases fitting TRBD1. Germline assignment: CDR1 KGHDR and CDR2 SFDVKD. Trimming took 5 bases from V and 2 from J; bases not matched to a gene: 4. The CDR3 has 15 amino acids. CDR3 residues: CATSGAGGNTGELFF. The DNA of the CDR3 is TGTGCCACCAGTGGGGCAGGGGGAAACACCGGGGAGCTGTTTTTT.

The chain carries TRBV9 and TRBJ1-2; D gene unclear. Trimming pared 4 bases from V and 0 bases from J, leaving 10 bases between. Germline CDR1 is SGDLS and CDR2 is YYNGEE. CDR3 length: 14 amino acids. CDR3 sequence reads: CASSTPDTNYGYTF. CDR3 coding DNA: TGTGCCAGCAGCACGCCTGACACTAACTATGGCTACACCTTC.

The chain uses TRBV28 and TRBJ1-4, with TRBD1 matching over 9 bases. J lost 5 bases, V lost 5 bases, and 6 bases had no gene match. There are 15 residues in the CDR3. CDR1 MDHEN and CDR2 SYDVKM come from the germline V gene. The CDR3 DNA reads TGTGCCAGCAGTATCCCCGGGACAGGGAATGAAAAACTGTTTTTT. This translates into CASSIPGTGNEKLFF.

The chain couples TRBV7-2 to TRBJ2-7, with TRBD1 as a possible D gene (5 bases). Trimming removed 3 bases at V and 6 bases at J, with 18 bases between. Germline loops: CDR1 SGHTA, CDR2 FQGNSA. The CDR3 consists of 15 residues. CDR3 sequence reads: CASSLRQGPWGEQYF. In DNA, the CDR3 is TGTGCCAGCAGCTTGAGGCAGGGCCCATGGGGCGAGCAGTACTTC.

This clone was counted a single time. This chain connects TRBV6-2 or TRBV6-3 to TRBJ2-5, with 8 bases fitting TRBD2. CDR1 and CDR2 from the germline V gene are MNHEY and SVGEGT. The CDR3 runs 16 residues. The V gene end was trimmed by 0 bases and the J gene end by 2 bases; junction bases not matched to a gene: 5. CDR3 protein: CASSYSAGDVQETQYF. CDR3 nucleotides: TGTGCCAGCAGTTACTCAGCGGGGGATGTACAAGAGACCCAGTACTTC.